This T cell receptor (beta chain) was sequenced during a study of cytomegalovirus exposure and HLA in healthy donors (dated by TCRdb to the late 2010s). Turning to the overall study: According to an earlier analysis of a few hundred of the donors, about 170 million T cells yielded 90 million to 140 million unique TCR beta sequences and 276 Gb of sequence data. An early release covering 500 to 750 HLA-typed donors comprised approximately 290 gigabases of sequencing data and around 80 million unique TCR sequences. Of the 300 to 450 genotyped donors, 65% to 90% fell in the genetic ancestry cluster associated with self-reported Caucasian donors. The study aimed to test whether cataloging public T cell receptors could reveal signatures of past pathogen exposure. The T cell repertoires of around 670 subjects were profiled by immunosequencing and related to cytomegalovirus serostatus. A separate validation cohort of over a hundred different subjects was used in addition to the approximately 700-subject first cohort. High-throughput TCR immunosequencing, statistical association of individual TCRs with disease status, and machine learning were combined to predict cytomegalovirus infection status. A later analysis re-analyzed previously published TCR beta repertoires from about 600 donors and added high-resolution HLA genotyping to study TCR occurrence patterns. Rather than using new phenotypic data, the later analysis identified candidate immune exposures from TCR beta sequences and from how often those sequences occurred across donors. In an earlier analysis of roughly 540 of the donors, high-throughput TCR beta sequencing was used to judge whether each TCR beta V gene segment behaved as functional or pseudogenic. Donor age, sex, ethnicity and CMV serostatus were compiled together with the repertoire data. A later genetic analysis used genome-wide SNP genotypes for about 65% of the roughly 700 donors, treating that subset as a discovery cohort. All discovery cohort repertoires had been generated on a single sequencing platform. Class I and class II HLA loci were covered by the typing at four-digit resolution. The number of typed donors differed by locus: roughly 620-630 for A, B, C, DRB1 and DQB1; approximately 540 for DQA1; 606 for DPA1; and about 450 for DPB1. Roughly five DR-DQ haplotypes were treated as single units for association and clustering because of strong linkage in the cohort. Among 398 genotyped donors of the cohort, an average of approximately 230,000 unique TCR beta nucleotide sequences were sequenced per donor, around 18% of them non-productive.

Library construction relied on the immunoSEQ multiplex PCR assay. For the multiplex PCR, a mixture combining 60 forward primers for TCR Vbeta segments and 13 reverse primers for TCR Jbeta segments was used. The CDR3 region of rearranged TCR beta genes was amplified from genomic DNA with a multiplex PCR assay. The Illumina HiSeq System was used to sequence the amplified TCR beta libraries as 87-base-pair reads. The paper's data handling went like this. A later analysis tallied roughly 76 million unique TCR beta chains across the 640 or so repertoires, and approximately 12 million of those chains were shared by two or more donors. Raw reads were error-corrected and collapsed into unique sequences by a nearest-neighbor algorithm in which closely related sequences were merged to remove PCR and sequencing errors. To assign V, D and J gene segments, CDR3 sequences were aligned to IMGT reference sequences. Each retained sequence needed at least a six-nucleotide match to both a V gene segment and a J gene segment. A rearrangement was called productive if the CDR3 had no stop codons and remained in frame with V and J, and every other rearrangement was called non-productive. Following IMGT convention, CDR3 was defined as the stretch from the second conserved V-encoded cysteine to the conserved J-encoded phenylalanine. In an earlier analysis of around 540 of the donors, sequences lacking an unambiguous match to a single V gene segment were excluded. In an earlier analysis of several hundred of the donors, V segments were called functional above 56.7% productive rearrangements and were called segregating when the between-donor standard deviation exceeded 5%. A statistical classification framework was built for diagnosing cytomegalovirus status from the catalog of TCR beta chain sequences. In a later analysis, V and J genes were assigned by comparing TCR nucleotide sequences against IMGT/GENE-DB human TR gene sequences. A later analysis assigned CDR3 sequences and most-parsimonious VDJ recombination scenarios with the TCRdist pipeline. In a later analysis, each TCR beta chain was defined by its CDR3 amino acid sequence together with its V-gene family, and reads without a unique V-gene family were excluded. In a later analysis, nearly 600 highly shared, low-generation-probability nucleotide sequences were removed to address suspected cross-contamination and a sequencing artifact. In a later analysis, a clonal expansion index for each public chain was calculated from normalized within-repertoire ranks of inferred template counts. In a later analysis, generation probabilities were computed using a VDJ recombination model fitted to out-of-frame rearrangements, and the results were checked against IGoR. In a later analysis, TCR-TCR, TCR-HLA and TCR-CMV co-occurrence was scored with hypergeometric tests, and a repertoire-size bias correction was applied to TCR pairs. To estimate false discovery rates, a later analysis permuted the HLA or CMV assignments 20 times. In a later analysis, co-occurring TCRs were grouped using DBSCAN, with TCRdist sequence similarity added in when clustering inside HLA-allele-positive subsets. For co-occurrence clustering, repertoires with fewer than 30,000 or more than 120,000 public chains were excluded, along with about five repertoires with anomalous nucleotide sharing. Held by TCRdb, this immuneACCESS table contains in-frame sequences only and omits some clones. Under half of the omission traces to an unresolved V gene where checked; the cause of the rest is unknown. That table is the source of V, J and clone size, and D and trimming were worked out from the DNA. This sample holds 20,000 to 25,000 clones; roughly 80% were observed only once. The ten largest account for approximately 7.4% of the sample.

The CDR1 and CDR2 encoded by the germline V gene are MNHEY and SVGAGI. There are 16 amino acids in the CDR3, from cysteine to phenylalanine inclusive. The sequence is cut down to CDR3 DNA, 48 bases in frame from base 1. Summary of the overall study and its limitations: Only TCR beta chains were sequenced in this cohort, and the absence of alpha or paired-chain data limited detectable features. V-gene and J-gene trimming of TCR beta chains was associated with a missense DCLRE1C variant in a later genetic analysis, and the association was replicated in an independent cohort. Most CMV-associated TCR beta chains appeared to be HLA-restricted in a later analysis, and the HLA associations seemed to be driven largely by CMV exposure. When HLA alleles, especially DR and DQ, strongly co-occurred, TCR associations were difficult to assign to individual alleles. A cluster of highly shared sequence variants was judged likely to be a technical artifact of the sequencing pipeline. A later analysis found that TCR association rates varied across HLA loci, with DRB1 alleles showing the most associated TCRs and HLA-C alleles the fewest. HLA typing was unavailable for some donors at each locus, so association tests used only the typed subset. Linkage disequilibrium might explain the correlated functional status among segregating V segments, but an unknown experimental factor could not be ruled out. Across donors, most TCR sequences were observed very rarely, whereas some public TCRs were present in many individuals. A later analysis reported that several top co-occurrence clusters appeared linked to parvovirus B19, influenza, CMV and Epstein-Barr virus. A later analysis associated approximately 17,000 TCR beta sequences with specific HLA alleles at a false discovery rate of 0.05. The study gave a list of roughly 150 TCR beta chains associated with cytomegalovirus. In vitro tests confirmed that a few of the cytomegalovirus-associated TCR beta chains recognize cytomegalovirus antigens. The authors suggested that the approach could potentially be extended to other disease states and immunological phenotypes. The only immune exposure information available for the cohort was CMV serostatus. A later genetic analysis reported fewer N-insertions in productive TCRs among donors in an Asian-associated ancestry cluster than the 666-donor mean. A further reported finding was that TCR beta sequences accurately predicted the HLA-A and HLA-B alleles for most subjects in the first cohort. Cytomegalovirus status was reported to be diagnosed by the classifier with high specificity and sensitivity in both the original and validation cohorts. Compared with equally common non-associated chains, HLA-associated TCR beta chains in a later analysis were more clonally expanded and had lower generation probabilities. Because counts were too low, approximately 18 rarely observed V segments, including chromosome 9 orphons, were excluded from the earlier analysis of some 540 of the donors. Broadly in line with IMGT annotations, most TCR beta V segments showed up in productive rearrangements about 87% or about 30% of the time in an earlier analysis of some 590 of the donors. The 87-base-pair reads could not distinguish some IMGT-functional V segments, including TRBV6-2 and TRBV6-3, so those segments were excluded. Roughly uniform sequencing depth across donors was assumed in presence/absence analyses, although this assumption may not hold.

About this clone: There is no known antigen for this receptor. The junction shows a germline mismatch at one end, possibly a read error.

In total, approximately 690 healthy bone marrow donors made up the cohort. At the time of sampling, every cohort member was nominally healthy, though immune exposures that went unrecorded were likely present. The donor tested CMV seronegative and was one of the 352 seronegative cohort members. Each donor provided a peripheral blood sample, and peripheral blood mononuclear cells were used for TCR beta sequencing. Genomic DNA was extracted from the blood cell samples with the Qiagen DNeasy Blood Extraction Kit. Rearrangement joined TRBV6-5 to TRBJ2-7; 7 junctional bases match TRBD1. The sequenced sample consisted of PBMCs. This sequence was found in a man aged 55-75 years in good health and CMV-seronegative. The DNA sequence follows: TGTGCCCGCAGTTTTCAACAGGGGATTAGTACCTACGAGCAGTACTTC. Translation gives CARSFQQGISTYEQYF.